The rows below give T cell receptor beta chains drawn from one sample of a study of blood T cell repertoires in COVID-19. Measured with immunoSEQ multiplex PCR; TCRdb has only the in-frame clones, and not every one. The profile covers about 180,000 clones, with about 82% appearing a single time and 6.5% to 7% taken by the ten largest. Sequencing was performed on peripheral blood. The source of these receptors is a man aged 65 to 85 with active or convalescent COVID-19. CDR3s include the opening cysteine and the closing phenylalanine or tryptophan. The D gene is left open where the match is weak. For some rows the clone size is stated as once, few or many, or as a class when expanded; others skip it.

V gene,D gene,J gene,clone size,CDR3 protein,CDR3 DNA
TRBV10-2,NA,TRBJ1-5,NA,CASRDNNQPQHF,TGCGCCAGCAGGGACAATAATCAGCCCCAGCATTTT
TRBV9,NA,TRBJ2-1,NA,CASSVGGPASYNEQFF,TGTGCCAGCAGCGTAGGGGGGCCCGCGTCCTACAATGAGCAGTTCTTC
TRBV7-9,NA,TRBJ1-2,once,CASSKDSIYGYTF,TGTGCCAGCAGCAAGGACAGTATATATGGCTACACCTTC
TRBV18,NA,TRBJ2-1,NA,CASSPPQRSSYNEQFF,TGTGCCAGCTCACCTCCCCAGCGGAGCTCCTACAATGAGCAGTTCTTC
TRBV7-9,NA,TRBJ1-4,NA,CASSLTTVGEKLFF,TGTGCCAGCAGCTTAACGACAGTTGGCGAAAAACTGTTTTTT
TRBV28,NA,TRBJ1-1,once,CASSRTKTAGDTEAFF,TGTGCCAGCAGTCGTACCAAGACGGCGGGGGACACTGAAGCTTTCTTT
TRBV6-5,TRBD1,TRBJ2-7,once,CASSYSVTGIYEQYF,TGTGCCAGCAGTTACTCTGTGACAGGGATTTACGAGCAGTACTTC
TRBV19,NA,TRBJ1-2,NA,CASNGAGGNYGYTF,TGTGCCAGTAACGGTGCGGGGGGCAACTATGGCTACACCTTC
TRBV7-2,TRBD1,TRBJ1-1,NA,CASSVRQGSEAFF,TGTGCCAGCAGCGTCCGACAGGGATCTGAAGCTTTCTTT
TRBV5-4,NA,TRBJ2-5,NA,CASSLAPDSRSEETQYF,TGTGCCAGCAGCTTGGCCCCCGACTCCCGTAGTGAAGAGACCCAGTACTTC
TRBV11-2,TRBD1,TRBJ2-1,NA,CASSPDRGSYNEQFF,TGTGCCAGCAGCCCCGACAGGGGATCCTACAATGAGCAGTTCTTC
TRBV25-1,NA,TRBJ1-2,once,CASSVSGSNYGYTF,TGTGCCAGCAGTGTCTCAGGGTCTAACTATGGCTACACCTTC
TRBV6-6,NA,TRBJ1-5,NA,CASSRGHHSNQPQHF,TGTGCCAGTTCTCGGGGACACCATAGCAATCAGCCCCAGCATTTT
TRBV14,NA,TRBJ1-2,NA,CASSRDGRGYTF,TGTGCCAGCAGCCGGGACGGGAGGGGCTACACCTTC
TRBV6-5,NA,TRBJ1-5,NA,CASSPWSGAGQPQHF,TGTGCCAGCAGCCCCTGGAGTGGGGCAGGTCAGCCCCAGCATTTT
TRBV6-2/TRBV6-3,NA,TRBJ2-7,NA,CASSYPFQGLSYEQYF,TGTGCCAGCAGTTACCCTTTCCAGGGACTTTCCTACGAGCAGTACTTC
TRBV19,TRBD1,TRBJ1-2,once,CASSRQTGGEGGYTF,TGTGCCAGTAGTAGACAGACAGGGGGCGAAGGAGGCTACACCTTC
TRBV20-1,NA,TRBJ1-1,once,CSARREGAFF,TGCAGTGCTAGAAGGGAGGGGGCTTTCTTT
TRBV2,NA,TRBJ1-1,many,CASSAWNTEAFF,TGTGCCAGCAGTGCCTGGAACACTGAAGCTTTCTTT
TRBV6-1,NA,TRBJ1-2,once,CASSVVRGEANYGYTF,TGTGCCAGCAGTGTAGTCCGGGGAGAAGCTAACTATGGCTACACCTTC
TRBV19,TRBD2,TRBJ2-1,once,CASSIDISGAYNEQFF,TGTGCCAGTAGTATAGATATAAGCGGGGCCTACAATGAGCAGTTCTTC
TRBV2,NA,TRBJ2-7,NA,CASSGAGDGGYEQYF,TGTGCCAGCAGTGGGGCCGGAGACGGAGGCTACGAGCAGTACTTC
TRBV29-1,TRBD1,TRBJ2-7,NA,CSVTTGGGSYEQYF,TGCAGCGTAACTACAGGGGGTGGTTCCTACGAGCAGTACTTC
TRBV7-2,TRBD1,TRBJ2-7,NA,CASSSQSTGVDEQYF,TGTGCCAGCAGCTCCCAATCGACAGGGGTGGACGAGCAGTACTTC
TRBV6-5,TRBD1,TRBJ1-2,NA,CASSYSQTGSAYGYTF,TGTGCCAGCAGTTACTCCCAGACAGGGTCGGCCTATGGCTACACCTTC
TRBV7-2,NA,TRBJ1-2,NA,CASSDPTRNLQGGYTF,TGTGCCAGCAGCGACCCTACGAGAAACCTCCAGGGAGGCTACACCTTC
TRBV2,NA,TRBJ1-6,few,CASSESGPPLHF,TGTGCCAGCAGTGAATCTGGGCCACCCCTCCACTTT
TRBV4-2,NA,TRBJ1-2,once,CASSQDRGEGFGYTF,TGTGCCAGCAGCCAAGATCGGGGAGAAGGTTTTGGCTACACCTTC
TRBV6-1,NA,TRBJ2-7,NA,CASSEVGTAAYEQYF,TGTGCCAGCAGTGAAGTCGGGACTGCGGCCTACGAGCAGTACTTC